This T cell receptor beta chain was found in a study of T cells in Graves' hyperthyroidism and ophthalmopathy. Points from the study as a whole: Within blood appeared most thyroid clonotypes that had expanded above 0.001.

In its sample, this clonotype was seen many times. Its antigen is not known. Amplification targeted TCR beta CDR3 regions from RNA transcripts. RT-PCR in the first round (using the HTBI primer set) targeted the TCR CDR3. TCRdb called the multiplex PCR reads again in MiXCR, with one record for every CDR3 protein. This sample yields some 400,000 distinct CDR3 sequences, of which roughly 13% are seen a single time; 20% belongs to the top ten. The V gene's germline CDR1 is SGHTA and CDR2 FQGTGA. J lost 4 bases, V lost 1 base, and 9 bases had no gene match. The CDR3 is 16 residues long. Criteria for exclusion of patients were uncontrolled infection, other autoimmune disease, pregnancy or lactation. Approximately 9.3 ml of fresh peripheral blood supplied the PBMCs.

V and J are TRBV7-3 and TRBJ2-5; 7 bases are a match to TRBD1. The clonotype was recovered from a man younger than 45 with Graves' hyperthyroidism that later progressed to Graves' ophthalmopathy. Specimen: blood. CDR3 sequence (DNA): TGTGCCAGCAGCTTAATAGGGGGCTACGGGGTAGAGACCCAGTACTTC. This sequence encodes CASSLIGGYGVETQYF.